The next 11 T cell receptor beta chains were all read from a single sample in a study of blood T cell repertoires in COVID-19. Sequencing used immunoSEQ multiplex PCR; TCRdb keeps in-frame clones, though not all of them. The table records roughly 180,000 clones, about four fifths of them present only once. Sample: PBMCs or T cells enriched from blood (not recorded which). These receptors were collected from a man aged 55 to 70 who had recovered from COVID-19.

The V call is TRBV6-5, the J call TRBJ2-7; 7 bases fit TRBD1. CDR1 is MNHEY and CDR2 is SVGAGI in the germline V gene. Trimming took 6 bases from V and 0 from J; bases not matched to a gene: 8. The CDR3 totals 15 residues. CDR3 sequence (DNA): TGTGCCAGCAGCATAGACAGGGCCCCCTCCTACGAGCAGTACTTC. This translates into CASSIDRAPSYEQYF.

The chain combines TRBV5-4 with TRBJ1-1; 7 bases are shared with TRBD1. Unmatched junction bases numbered 6, after V lost 0 bases and J lost 4 bases. Germline V gives CDR1 SGHNT, CDR2 YYREEE (reference sequence). The CDR3 has 15 amino acids. Here the CDR3 reads CASSLGGGLGTEAFF. As DNA, the CDR3 is TGTGCCAGCAGCTTGGGAGGGGGCCTTGGCACTGAAGCTTTCTTT.

Ten or more counts support this clone. The chain has TRBV2 and TRBJ2-3; TRBD2 might be the D (5 bases). There are 14 residues in the CDR3. V dropped 8 bases and J dropped 2 bases, with 14 bases sitting between them. Germline lookup yields CDR1 SNHLY and CDR2 FYNNEI. CDR3 loop: CASLGGLYTDTQYF. The CDR3 region has the DNA TGTGCCAGCCTCGGCGGACTGTACACAGATACGCAGTATTTT.

The chain is built from TRBV5-1 and TRBJ1-1; D is undetermined. CDR3 length equals 16 residues. Trimming shortened V by 0 bases and J by 1 base, and 13 bases separated the two germline ends. The germline CDR1 and CDR2 sequences are SGHRS and YFSETQ. The CDR3, as DNA: TGCGCCAGCAGCTTGGGCGCCCGAGGCAGGAACACTGAAGCTTTCTTT. Translating gives CASSLGARGRNTEAFF.

The sample holds one count of this clone. This chain links TRBV10-3 with TRBJ1-2, with 10 bases that match TRBD1. V was clipped by 6 bases and J by 1 base; unmatched bases: 8. The CDR3 loop spans 16 amino acids. Germline V CDR1 and CDR2: ENHRY, SYGVKD. The CDR3 protein is CAISGTGEGLNYGYTF. The CDR3 DNA follows: TGTGCCATCAGCGGGACAGGGGAAGGCCTTAACTATGGCTACACCTTC.

The chain uses TRBV28 and TRBJ2-1, with TRBD1 matching 9 bases. V was pared by 4 bases and J by 8 bases, with 9 bases of the junction left unmatched. Looked up from germline, CDR1 is MDHEN and CDR2 is SYDVKM. CDR3 length: 15 residues. CDR3 sequence (DNA): TGTGCCAGCAGTTCAGGGGGGACAGGGTCTGATGAGCAGTTCTTC. Encoded protein: CASSSGGTGSDEQFF.

J is TRBJ1-5 and V is TRBV20-1, with a weak D call TRBD1 (6 bases). CDR3 length: 16 residues. Trimming took 3 bases from V and 5 from J, leaving 20 bases between them. The germline V gene has CDR1 DFQATT and CDR2 SNEGSKA (reference sequence). CDR3 in DNA: TGCAGTGCTAGTCCTCCAGGGGACCTTTTGTATCAGCCCCAGCATTTT. As protein: CSASPPGDLLYQPQHF.

The sample holds one count of this clone. V and J are TRBV5-1 and TRBJ2-1; the D gene is possibly TRBD1 (6 bases). Germline V CDR1 and CDR2: SGHRS, YFSETQ. This CDR3 spans 11 amino acids. Trimming took off 8 bases at V and 9 bases at J, with 12 bases between the two ends. CDR3 DNA sequence: TGCGCCAGTACACTAGGGGGTGAGCAGTTCTTC. As protein: CASTLGGEQFF.

Concerning this clone: Other DNA sequences in this specimen translate into the identical CDR3. The V call is TRBV6-5, the J call TRBJ2-7; D call uncertain. The germline V and J ends were trimmed by 4 bases and 2 bases, with 6 bases remaining between them. The CDR3 spans 12 residues. CDR1 and CDR2 from the germline V gene are MNHEY and SVGAGI. CDR3 in DNA: TGTGCCAGCAGTTCCGGTGCCTACGAGCAGTACTTC. It yields the protein CASSSGAYEQYF.

Here the CDR3 reads CASSLLAGRNIQYF. The CDR3 DNA sequence: TGTGCCAGCAGTTTACTAGCGGGAAGAAACATTCAGTACTTC. The chain recombines TRBV28 with TRBJ2-4; the match to TRBD2 covers 9 bases. Germline trimming cut 2 bases from V and 6 bases from J; bases unmatched to any gene: 2. The CDR3 consists of 14 residues. CDR1 and CDR2 from the germline V gene are MDHEN and SYDVKM.

The gene calls are TRBV6-5 and TRBJ2-5, with D uncertain. The germline CDR1 and CDR2 sequences are MNHEY and SVGAGI. This CDR3 is built from 13 residues. The germline V and J ends were trimmed by 6 bases and 0 bases, with 8 bases remaining between them. The CDR3 DNA follows: TGTGCCAGCAGGAAGACTTACCAAGAGACCCAGTACTTC. Translating gives CASRKTYQETQYF.